The sequence of this T cell receptor (beta chain) was determined in a study of blood T cell repertoires in COVID-19. Looking at the study overall: Whether acute or convalescent, the COVID-19 samples came from the United States, Italy and Spain. In each case, the material was cDNA or gDNA derived from T cells, B-cell-depleted T cells, or PBMCs.

CDR3 length equals 12 residues. The ends were cut back, 3 bases at V and 12 bases at J, with 15 bases in the middle. Germline V gives CDR1 DFQATT, CDR2 SNEGSKA (reference sequence). In the original analysis: Scientists estimated how many nucleated cells there were by amplifying reference gene primers. Using immunoSEQ multiplex PCR, the repertoire was profiled, and TCRdb retains in-frame clones only, with some absent. That table is the source of V, J and clone size, and D and trimming were worked out from the DNA. The data show roughly 67,000 clones, 85% seen once. This TCR came from a man aged 50-60 years with acute or convalescent COVID-19. V gene TRBV20-1 combines with J gene TRBJ2-1; TRBD1 is a possible D gene (5 bases). Material: peripheral blood. CDR3 sequence reads: CSASRHRSGQFF. CDR3 in DNA: TGCAGTGCTAGTCGCCACAGGTCTGGGCAGTTCTTC.